This T cell receptor beta chain appears in the sequencing data of a study of shared clonotypes between healthy human individuals. Germline CDR1 and CDR2: SGHAT and FQNNGV. This CDR3 contains 16 residues. V lost 0 bases and J 6 bases, leaving 16 bases between the germline ends. Terminally differentiated effector memory CD45RA+ cells were left out of the naive CD8 fraction, which was CD45RO-negative and positively selected for CCR7. Adult donors, all healthy and HIV-negative, had no recent acute infections or vaccinations. Assay used: immunoSEQ multiplex PCR; TCRdb lists only in-frame clones, some missing. Of about 2 million clones in the sample, about 95% were seen once.

Specimen: naive CD8+ T cells sorted from blood. The chain has TRBV11-2 and TRBJ2-3, with D perhaps matching TRBD2 (6 bases). The sequence was collected from a man aged 18-30 years in good health. For the CDR3, the DNA is TGTGCCAGCAGCTTAGAGGGGGGACCGGTTACCGATACGCAGTATTTT. As protein: CASSLEGGPVTDTQYF. The whole variable domain, filled in from reference TRBV11-2 and TRBJ2-3, reads EAGVAQSPRYKIIEKRQSVAFWCNPISGHATLYWYQQILGQGPKLLIQFQNNGVVDDSQLPKDRFSAERLKGVDSTLKIQPAKLEDSAVYLCASSLEGGPVTDTQYFGPGTRLTVL.